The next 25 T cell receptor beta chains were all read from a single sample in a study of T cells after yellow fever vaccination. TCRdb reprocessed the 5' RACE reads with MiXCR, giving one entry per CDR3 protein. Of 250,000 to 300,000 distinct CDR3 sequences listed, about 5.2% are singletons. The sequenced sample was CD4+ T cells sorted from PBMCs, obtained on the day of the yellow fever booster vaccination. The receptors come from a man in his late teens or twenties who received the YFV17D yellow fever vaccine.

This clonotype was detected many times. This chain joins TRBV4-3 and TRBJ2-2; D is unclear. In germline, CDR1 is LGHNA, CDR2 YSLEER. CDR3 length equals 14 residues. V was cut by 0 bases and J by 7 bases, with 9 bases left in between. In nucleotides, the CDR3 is TGCGCCAGCAGCCAAGATTTTTTAGTCGGGGAGCTGTTTTTT. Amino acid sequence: CASSQDFLVGELFF.

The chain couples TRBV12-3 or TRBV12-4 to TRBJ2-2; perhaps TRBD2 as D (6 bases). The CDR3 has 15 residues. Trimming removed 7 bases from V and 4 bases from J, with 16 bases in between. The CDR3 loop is CASIFGGTITGELFF. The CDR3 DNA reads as TGTGCCAGCATCTTCGGCGGGACCATCACCGGGGAGCTGTTTTTT.

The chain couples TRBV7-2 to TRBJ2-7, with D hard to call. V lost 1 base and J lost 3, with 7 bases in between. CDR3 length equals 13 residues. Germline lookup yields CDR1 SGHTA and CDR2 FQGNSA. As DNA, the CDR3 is TGTGCCAGCAGCTTAGGGTCTTTCTACGAGCAGTACGTC. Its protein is CASSLGSFYEQYV.

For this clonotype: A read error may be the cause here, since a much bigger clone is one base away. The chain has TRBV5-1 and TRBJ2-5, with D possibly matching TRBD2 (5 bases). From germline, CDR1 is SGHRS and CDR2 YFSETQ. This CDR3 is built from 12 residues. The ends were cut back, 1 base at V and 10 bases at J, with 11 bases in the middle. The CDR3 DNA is TGCGCCAGCAGCTTGACTCCGGGGAGCCAGTACTTC. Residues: CASSLTPGSQYF. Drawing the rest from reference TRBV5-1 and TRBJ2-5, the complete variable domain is KAGVTQTPRYLIKTRGQQVTLSCSPISGHRSVSWYQQTPGQGLQFLFEYFSETQRNKGNFPGRFSGRQFSNSRSEMNVSTLELGDSALYLCASSLTPGSQYFGPGTRLLVL.

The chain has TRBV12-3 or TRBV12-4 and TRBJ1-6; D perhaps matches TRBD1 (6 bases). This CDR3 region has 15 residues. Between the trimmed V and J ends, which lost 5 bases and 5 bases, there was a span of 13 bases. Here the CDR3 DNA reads TGTGCCAGCAGTGGGGCAGGGGCCAATAATTCACCCCTCCACTTT. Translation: CASSGAGANNSPLHF.

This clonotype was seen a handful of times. The CDR3 reads CASRPFGQPQHF. Written as DNA, the CDR3 is TGTGCCAGCAGGCCCTTTGGCCAGCCCCAGCATTTT. This chain uses TRBV12-3 or TRBV12-4 with TRBJ1-5; D remains ambiguous. The V and J ends lost 6 bases and 7 bases respectively, with 10 bases between them. The CDR3 covers 12 residues.

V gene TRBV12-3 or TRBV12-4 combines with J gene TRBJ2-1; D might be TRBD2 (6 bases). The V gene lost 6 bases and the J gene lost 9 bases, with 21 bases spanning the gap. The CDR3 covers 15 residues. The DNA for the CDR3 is TGTGCCAGCAGGGAGACTAGGAACCATTTGGGTGAGCAGTTCTTC. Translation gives CASRETRNHLGEQFF.

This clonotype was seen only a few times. Here the CDR3 reads CASSPFTTNYGYTF. Here the CDR3 DNA reads TGTGCCAGCTCACCATTCACTACCAACTATGGCTACACCTTC. The chain links TRBV18 to TRBJ1-2; D not resolved. The CDR3 spans 14 residues. The V and J ends lost 2 bases and 2 bases respectively, with 9 bases between them. Germline V CDR1 and CDR2: KGHSH, LQKENI.

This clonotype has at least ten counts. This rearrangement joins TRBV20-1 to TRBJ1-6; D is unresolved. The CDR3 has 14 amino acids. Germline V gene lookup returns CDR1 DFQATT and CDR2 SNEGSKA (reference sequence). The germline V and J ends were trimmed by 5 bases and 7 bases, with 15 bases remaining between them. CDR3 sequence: CSASARTANSPLHF. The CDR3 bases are TGCAGTGCTTCCGCCCGGACGGCCAATTCACCCCTCCACTTT.

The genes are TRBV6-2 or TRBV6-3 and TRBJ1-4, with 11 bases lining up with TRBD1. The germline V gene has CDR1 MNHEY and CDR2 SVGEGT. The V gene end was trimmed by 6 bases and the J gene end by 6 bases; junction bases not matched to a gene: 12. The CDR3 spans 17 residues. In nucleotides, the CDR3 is TGTGCCAGCAGGGAAGGGGCCTGGACAGGGGGCCATGAAAAACTGTTTTTT. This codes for CASREGAWTGGHEKLFF.

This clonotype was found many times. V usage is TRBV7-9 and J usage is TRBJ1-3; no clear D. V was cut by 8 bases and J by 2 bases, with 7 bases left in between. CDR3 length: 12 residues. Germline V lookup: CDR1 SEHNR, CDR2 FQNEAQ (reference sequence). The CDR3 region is CASGQAGNTIYF. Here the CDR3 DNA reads TGTGCCAGCGGCCAAGCTGGAAACACCATATATTTT.

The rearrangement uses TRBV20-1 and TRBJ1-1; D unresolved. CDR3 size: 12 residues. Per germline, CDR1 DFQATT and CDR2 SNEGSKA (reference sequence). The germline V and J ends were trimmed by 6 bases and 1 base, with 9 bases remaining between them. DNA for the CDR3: TGCAGTGCCCGAGCGGGGAACACTGAAGCTTTCTTT. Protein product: CSARAGNTEAFF.

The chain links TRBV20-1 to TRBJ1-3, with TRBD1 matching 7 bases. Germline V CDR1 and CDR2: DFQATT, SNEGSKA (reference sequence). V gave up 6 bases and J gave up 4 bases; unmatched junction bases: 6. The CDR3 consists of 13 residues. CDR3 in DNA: TGCAGTGCAGTACAGGGGCCCGGAAACACCATATATTTT. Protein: CSAVQGPGNTIYF.

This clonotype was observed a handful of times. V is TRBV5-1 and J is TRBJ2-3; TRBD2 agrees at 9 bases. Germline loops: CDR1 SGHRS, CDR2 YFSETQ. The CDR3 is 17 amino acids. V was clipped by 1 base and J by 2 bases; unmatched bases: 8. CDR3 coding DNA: TGCGCCAGCAGCTTGCTAGGTAGCGGGGGAAACACAGATACGCAGTATTTT. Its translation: CASSLLGSGGNTDTQYF.

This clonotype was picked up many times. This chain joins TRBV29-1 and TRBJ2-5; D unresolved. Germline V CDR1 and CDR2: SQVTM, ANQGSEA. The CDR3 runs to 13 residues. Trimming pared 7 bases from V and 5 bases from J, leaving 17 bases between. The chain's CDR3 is CSALTPPVETQYF. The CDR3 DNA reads TGCAGCGCCCTGACACCGCCGGTCGAGACCCAGTACTTC.

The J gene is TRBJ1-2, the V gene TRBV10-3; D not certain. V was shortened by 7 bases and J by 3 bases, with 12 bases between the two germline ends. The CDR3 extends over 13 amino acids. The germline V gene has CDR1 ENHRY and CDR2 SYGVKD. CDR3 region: CAITPGLDYGYTF. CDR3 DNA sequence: TGTGCCATCACCCCCGGACTTGACTATGGCTACACCTTC.

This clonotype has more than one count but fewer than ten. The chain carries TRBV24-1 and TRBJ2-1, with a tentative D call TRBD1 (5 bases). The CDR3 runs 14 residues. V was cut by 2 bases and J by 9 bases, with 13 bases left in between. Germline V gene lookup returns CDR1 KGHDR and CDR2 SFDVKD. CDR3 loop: CATSDSRAQGEQFF. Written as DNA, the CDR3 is TGTGCCACCAGTGATTCCAGGGCGCAGGGTGAGCAGTTCTTC.

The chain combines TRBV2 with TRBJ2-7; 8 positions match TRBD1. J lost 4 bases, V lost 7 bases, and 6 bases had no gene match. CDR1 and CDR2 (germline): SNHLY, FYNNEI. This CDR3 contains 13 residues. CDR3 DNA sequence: TGTGCCAGCAACGGACAGGGCGTATACGAGCAGTACGTC. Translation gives CASNGQGVYEQYV.

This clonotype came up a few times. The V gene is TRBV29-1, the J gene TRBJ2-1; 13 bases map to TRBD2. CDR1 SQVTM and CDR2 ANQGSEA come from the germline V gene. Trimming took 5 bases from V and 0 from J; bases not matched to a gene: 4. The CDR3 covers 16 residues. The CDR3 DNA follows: TGCAGCGTTTTAACTAGCGGGGGGGACTCCTACAATGAGCAGTTCTTC. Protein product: CSVLTSGGDSYNEQFF.

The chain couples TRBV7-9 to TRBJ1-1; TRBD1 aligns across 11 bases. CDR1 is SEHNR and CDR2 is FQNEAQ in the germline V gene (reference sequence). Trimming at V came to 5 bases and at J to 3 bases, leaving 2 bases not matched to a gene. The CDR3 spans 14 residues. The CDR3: CASSMGQGDTEAFF. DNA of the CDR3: TGTGCCAGCAGCATGGGACAGGGGGACACTGAAGCTTTCTTT.

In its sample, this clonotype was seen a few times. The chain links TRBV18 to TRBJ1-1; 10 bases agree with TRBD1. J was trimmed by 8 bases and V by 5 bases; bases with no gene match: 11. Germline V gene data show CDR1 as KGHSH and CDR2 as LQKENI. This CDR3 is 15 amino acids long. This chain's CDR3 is CASSTATGGEGEAFF. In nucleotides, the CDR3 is TGTGCCAGCTCAACCGCGACAGGGGGCGAAGGGGAAGCTTTCTTT.

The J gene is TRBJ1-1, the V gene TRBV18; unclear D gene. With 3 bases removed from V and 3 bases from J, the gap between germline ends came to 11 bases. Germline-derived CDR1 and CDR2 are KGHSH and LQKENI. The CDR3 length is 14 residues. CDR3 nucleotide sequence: TGTGCCAGCTCACCCACACCAGTGGACACTGAAGCTTTCTTT. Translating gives CASSPTPVDTEAFF.

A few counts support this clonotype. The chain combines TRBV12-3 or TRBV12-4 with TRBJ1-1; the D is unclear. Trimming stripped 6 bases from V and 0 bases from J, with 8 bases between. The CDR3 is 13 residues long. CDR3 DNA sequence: TGTGCCAGCAGCCCGATTGTGAACACTGAAGCTTTCTTT. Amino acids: CASSPIVNTEAFF.

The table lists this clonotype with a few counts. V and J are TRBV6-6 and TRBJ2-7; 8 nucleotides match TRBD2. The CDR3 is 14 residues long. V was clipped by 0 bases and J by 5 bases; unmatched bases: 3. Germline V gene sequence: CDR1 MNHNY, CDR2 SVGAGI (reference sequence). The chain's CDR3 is CASSYSRGGNEQYV. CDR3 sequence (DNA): TGTGCCAGCAGTTACTCTCGGGGGGGCAACGAGCAGTACGTC.

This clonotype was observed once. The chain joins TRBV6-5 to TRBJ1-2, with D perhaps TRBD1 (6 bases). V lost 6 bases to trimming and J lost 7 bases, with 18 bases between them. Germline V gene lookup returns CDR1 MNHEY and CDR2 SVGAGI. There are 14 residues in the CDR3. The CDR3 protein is CASRPDQGRGGYTF. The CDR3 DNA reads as TGTGCCAGCAGACCGGATCAGGGGAGGGGTGGCTACACCTTC.